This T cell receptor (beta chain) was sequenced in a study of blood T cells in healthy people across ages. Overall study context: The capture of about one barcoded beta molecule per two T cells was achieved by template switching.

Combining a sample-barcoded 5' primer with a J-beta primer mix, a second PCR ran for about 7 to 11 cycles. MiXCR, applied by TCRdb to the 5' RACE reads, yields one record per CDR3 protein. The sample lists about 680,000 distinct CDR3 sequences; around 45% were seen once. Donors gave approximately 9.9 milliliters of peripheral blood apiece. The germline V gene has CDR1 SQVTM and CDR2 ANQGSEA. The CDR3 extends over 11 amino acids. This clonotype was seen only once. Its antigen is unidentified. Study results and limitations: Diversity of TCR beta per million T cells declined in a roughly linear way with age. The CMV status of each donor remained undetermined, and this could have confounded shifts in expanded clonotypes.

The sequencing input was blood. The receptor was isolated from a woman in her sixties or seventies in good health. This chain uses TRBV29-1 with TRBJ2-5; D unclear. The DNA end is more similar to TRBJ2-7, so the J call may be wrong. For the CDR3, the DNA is TGCAGCGGTGAGTCCCGGAACGAGCAGTACTTC. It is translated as CSGESRNEQYF.